These T cell receptor beta chains were read from a single sample in a study of cytomegalovirus exposure and HLA in healthy donors. Produced via immunoSEQ multiplex PCR; TCRdb's table is partial and in-frame only. The table for this sample gives 100,000 to 150,000 clones. The sequenced sample was PBMCs. These receptors came from a woman in her forties in good health and CMV-seropositive. Both conserved end residues are part of each CDR3. D genes are given only for firm matches.

DNA	CDR3	V	D	J
TGTGCCAGCAGCACGTCTAGCGGGCCGAAGACCCAGTACTTC	CASSTSSGPKTQYF	TRBV11-2	TRBD2	TRBJ2-5
TGTGCCAGCAGTGCGGGACCAAATTATGATACGCAGTATTTT	CASSAGPNYDTQYF	TRBV6-6	NA	TRBJ2-3
TGTGCCAGCAGCCAAGCCTACCCACGCGCGGGAGGGCCGGACTCCTACGAGCAGTACTTC	CASSQAYPRAGGPDSYEQYF	TRBV14	TRBD2	TRBJ2-7
TGTGCCAGCAGCCCGCGACAGGGAAGTGAAAAACTGTTTTTT	CASSPRQGSEKLFF	TRBV7-2	TRBD1	TRBJ1-4
TGTGCCAGCAGCGCTACTCCAGGGTCAGCCCAGCATTTT	CASSATPGSAQHF	TRBV7-3	NA	TRBJ1-5
TGTGCCAGCAGCTTCAGCATAGCAAGCAATCAGCCCCAGCATTTT	CASSFSIASNQPQHF	TRBV5-6	NA	TRBJ1-5
TGTGCCAGCAGAGGGAGGGGATACCTGGCTTTCTTT	CASRGRGYLAFF	TRBV5-6	NA	TRBJ1-1
TGTGCCAGCAGCTTGGGGACTAGCGCTTTCTACGAGCAGTACTTC	CASSLGTSAFYEQYF	TRBV5-6	TRBD2	TRBJ2-7
TGTGCCAGCAGCTTGGACGGAGGGCAGTTCTTC	CASSLDGGQFF	TRBV5-4	NA	TRBJ2-1
TGTGCCAGCAGCAAAGAGAAGCCAGGGGGTGGAAACACCATATATTTT	CASSKEKPGGGNTIYF	TRBV21-1	NA	TRBJ1-3
TGTGCCAGCAGCTTATTAGGGGATCAGCCCCAGCATTTT	CASSLLGDQPQHF	TRBV7-8	NA	TRBJ1-5
TGTGCCAGCAGCTTCCGTCCTTTCCCGAACACCGGGGAGCTGTTTTTT	CASSFRPFPNTGELFF	TRBV7-2	NA	TRBJ2-2
TGTGCCAGCAGCTTAAATACAGCCCCGGGGGAGACCCAGTACTTC	CASSLNTAPGETQYF	TRBV7-3	NA	TRBJ2-5
TGTGCCAGCAGCCCTGGGACAGTCAATCAGCCCCAGCATTTT	CASSPGTVNQPQHF	TRBV5-5	TRBD1	TRBJ1-5
TGTGCCAGCAGCCTCCTAGGGGCAGATGGCTACACCTTC	CASSLLGADGYTF	TRBV7-3	NA	TRBJ1-2
TGCGCCAGCAGCCTATCCCGGGACAGGGGGTCTGGGGCCAACGTCCTGACTTTC	CASSLSRDRGSGANVLTF	TRBV10-1	TRBD1	TRBJ2-6
TGTGCCAGCTCCCTGGACAGGGGGCGCAGGGAAAAACTGTTTTTT	CASSLDRGRREKLFF	TRBV6-5	TRBD1	TRBJ1-4
TGTGCCAGCAGTGAAAGCGGGAGGGAGTACCAAGAGACCCAGTACTTC	CASSESGREYQETQYF	TRBV28	TRBD2	TRBJ2-5
TGTGCCAGCAGTTTTTCGGGGGTCGGCTATGGCTACACCTTC	CASSFSGVGYGYTF	TRBV28	NA	TRBJ1-2
TGTGCCAGCAGCTCCCGGGGGACTAGCGGTTCCTACGGGACAGATACGCAGTATTTT	CASSSRGTSGSYGTDTQYF	TRBV7-3	TRBD2	TRBJ2-3
TGTGCCTCCCTCCGACTAGCGGGAGCCCCTGGTGAGCAGTTCTTC	CASLRLAGAPGEQFF	TRBV10-3	TRBD2	TRBJ2-1
TGTGCCAGCAGTTTACGGGGGGCGAATGAGCAGTTCTTC	CASSLRGANEQFF	TRBV28	NA	TRBJ2-1
TGTGCCAGTAGTGGGACTTTTCCCGGGGAGCTGTTTTTT	CASSGTFPGELFF	TRBV19	NA	TRBJ2-2
TGTGCCAGCAGCCACCCCAGGGTTGACACTGAAGCTTTCTTT	CASSHPRVDTEAFF	TRBV6-1	NA	TRBJ1-1
TGTGCCAGCAGTAATCAGGGGTTTGGCTACACCTTC	CASSNQGFGYTF	TRBV28	NA	TRBJ1-2
TGCGCCAGCAGCGCGGACAGGGTGGTCCCTGGAAACACCATATATTTT	CASSADRVVPGNTIYF	TRBV5-1	TRBD1	TRBJ1-3
TGTGCCAGCAGCTTAGTTACCGCCAGCTCCTACAATGAGCAGTTCTTC	CASSLVTASSYNEQFF	TRBV7-8	NA	TRBJ2-1
TGTGCCAGCAAAGGACAGAGGAACACCGGGGAGCTGTTTTTT	CASKGQRNTGELFF	TRBV6-5	NA	TRBJ2-2
TGTGCCAGCAGCGCTCTGGCGGCAAGCAAGGGGGATACGCAGTATTTT	CASSALAASKGDTQYF	TRBV5-4	NA	TRBJ2-3
TGTGCCAGCAGCGACAAAAGCGGGAACTCCTACGAGCAGTACTTC	CASSDKSGNSYEQYF	TRBV5-4	TRBD2	TRBJ2-7
TGTGCCAGCAGTCAAATCAGGGGGCCCCCATTGAACACTGAAGCTTTCTTT	CASSQIRGPPLNTEAFF	TRBV28	TRBD1	TRBJ1-1
TGTGCCAGCAGTGCCCAGGGGGCAAGGGGTGAAAAACTGTTTTTT	CASSAQGARGEKLFF	TRBV28	TRBD1	TRBJ1-4
TGCGCCAGCAGCTTCCAACAGGGGATCGCCTACGAGCAGTACTTC	CASSFQQGIAYEQYF	TRBV5-1	TRBD1	TRBJ2-7
TGTGCTAGCAGCCCCCGGACAGGGAGATACGAGCAGTACTTC	CASSPRTGRYEQYF	TRBV7-7	TRBD1	TRBJ2-7